This T cell receptor (beta chain) was captured by sequencing in a study of human T cells and chemical hapten exposure. The CDR3 is 15 residues long. CDR1 is SGHVS, CDR2 FQNEAQ, per germline. The trim removed 3 bases at V and 4 bases at J, leaving 5 bases unmatched. Concerning this clonotype itself: Its antigen is currently unknown.

The time point: patch test 1, 2 weeks after DPC sensitization. Described treatment: therapeutic diphenylcyclopropenone sensitization with weekly scalp DPC. Blood collection took place prior to placing each patch test. TCRdb independently ran MiXCR on the RACE reads; one entry per CDR3 protein. The data show 180,000 or so distinct CDR3 sequences, about a fifth seen once. Notes on the study in general: With alopecia, donors may have immune responses unlike healthy people's.

V usage is TRBV7-8 and J usage is TRBJ2-5; 10 nucleotides match TRBD2. The TCR was taken from a woman aged 50 to 60 with alopecia areata. Some clones in this sample may be carry-over from other donors' samples. The sample here was whole blood, taken in connection with sensitization to the hapten diphenylcyclopropenone (DPC). The chain's CDR3 is CASSFLAGDRETQYF. The DNA for the CDR3 is TGTGCCAGCAGCTTTCTAGCGGGAGACAGAGAGACCCAGTACTTC.